This TCR beta chain was identified in a study of regulatory T cells in long-lasting Graves disease. Both iRepertoire HTBI primers and Arm-PCR of CDR3 regions were used to build the TCR beta libraries. In TCRdb, the multiplex PCR reads were re-called with MiXCR into one record per CDR3 protein. The sample carries a few hundred thousand distinct CDR3 sequences, about 25% recorded once. Time point specified: persistent/refractory GD, antithyroid drugs over 5 years with positive TRAb. Scientists built the TCR library using RNA that was extracted from PBMCs. Graves' disease diagnosis used American Thyroid Association guidelines. The V end was cut by 3 bases, the J end by 3 bases, with 15 bases between. Germline V CDR1 and CDR2: DFQATT, SNEGSKA (reference sequence). CDR3 length: 14 amino acids. Only a few counts were recorded for this clonotype.

The sequencing here drew on peripheral blood mononuclear cells (PBMCs), taken when the disease was refractory, from a patient treated with antithyroid drugs. The sequence came from a female donor with Graves disease. The chain has TRBV20-1 and TRBJ2-7, with D perhaps TRBD1 (6 bases). The CDR3 DNA is TGCAGTGCTAGTGGGGCAGGGGTAAACTACGAGCAGTACTTC. It codes for CSASGAGVNYEQYF.